The 4 T cell receptor beta chains in this list originate from one sample, sequenced in a study of brain T cells in children with intractable seizures. Produced via immunoSEQ multiplex PCR; TCRdb's table is partial and in-frame only. Of approximately 44,000 clones in the sample, around nine tenths were seen once. Here the sequenced sample was peripheral blood, taken at surgery. The receptors shown here come from a girl aged 2-15 years with tuberous sclerosis and intractable seizures.

The rearrangement joins TRBV19 to TRBJ1-3; D gene unclear. Trimming pared 7 bases from V and 0 bases from J, leaving 16 bases between. Germline loops: CDR1 LNHDA, CDR2 SQIVND (reference sequence). The length of the CDR3 is 16 residues. The CDR3 bases are TGTGCCAGTATTTATGGCGGCGGTGACTCTGGAAACACCATATATTTT. Translating gives CASIYGGGDSGNTIYF.

The rearrangement joins TRBV7-3 to TRBJ1-1; D possibly corresponds to TRBD1 (5 bases). V was pared by 4 bases and J by 1 base, with 19 bases between. CDR3 size: 17 residues. Germline V CDR1 and CDR2: SGHTA, FQGTGA. CDR3 amino acids: CASSSTITRTQNTEAFF. The CDR3 region has the DNA TGTGCCAGCAGCTCTACCATCACGCGGACACAGAACACTGAAGCTTTCTTT.

This clone was recorded a few times. The J gene is TRBJ1-5, the V gene TRBV5-1; D unresolved. Trimming took off 5 bases at V and 6 bases at J, with 12 bases between the two ends. The CDR3 sequence is 13 residues long. Germline V gene lookup returns CDR1 SGHRS and CDR2 YFSETQ. The CDR3, as DNA: TGCGCCAGCAGGAGGGATTGGAGTCAGCCCCAGCATTTT. Its protein product is CASRRDWSQPQHF. Variable domain in full (rest from reference TRBV5-1 and TRBJ1-5): KAGVTQTPRYLIKTRGQQVTLSCSPISGHRSVSWYQQTPGQGLQFLFEYFSETQRNKGNFPGRFSGRQFSNSRSEMNVSTLELGDSALYLCASRRDWSQPQHFGDGTRLSIL.

The chain links TRBV3-1 (or the pseudogene TRBV3-2) to TRBJ1-2; D is possibly TRBD1 (5 bases). The CDR3 loop spans 15 amino acids. The V gene's germline CDR1 is LGHDT and CDR2 YNNKEL (reference sequence). The V gene lost 0 bases and the J gene lost 7 bases, with 15 bases spanning the gap. The CDR3, as DNA: TGTGCCAGCAGCCAAGATGCCCGACAGTGGATTGGCTACACCTTC. Its protein product is CASSQDARQWIGYTF.